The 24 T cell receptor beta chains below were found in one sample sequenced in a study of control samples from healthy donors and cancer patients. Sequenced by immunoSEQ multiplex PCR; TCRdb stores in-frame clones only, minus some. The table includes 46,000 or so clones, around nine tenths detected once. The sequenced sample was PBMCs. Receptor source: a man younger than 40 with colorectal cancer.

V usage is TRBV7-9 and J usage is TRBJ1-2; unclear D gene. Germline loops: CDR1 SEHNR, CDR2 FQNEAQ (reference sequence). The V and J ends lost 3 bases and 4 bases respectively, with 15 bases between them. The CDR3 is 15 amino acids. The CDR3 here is CASSLTDRELYGYTF. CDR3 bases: TGTGCCAGCAGCTTGACGGACCGAGAACTCTATGGCTACACCTTC.

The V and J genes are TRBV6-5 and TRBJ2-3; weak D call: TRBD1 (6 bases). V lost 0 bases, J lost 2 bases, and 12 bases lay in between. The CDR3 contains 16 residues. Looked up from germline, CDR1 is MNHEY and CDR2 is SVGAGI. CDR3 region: CASSYSTQGYTDTQYF. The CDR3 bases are TGTGCCAGCAGTTACTCGACACAGGGCTACACAGATACGCAGTATTTT.

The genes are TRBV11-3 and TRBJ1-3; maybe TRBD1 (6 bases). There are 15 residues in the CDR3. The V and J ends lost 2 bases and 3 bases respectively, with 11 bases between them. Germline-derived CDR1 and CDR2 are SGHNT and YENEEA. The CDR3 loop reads CASSLSGEIGNTIYF. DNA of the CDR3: TGTGCCAGCAGCTTATCAGGGGAGATTGGAAACACCATATATTTT.

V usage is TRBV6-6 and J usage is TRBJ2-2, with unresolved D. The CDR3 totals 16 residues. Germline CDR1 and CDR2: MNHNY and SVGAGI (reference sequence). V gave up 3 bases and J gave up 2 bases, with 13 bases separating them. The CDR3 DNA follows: TGTGCCAGCAGTTATTGGCAGCCATCTAACACCGGGGAGCTGTTTTTT. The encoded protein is CASSYWQPSNTGELFF.

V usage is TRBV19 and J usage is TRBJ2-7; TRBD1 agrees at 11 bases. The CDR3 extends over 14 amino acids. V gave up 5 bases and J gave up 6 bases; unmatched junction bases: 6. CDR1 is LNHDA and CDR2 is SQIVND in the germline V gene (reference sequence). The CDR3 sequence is CASSPGQGAGEQYV. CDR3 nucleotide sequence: TGTGCCAGTAGTCCCGGACAGGGGGCGGGCGAGCAGTACGTC.

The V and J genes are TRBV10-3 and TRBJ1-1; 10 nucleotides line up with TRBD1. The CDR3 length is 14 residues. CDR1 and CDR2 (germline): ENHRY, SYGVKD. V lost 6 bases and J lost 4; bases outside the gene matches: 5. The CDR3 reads CAISGQGESTEAFF. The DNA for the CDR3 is TGTGCCATCAGCGGACAGGGGGAGAGCACTGAAGCTTTCTTT.

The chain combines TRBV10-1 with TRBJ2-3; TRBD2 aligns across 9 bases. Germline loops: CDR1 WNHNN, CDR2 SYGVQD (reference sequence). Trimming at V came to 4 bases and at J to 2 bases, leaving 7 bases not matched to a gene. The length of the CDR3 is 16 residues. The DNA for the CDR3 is TGCGCCAGCAGTGGGGGAGCGGGGGGCCCCACAGATACGCAGTATTTT. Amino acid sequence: CASSGGAGGPTDTQYF.

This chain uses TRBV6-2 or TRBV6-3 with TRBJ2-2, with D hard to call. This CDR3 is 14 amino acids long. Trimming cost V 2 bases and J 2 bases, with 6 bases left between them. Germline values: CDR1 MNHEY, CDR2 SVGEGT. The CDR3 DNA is TGTGCCAGCAGTTACAGCAGCAACACCGGGGAGCTGTTTTTT. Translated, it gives CASSYSSNTGELFF.

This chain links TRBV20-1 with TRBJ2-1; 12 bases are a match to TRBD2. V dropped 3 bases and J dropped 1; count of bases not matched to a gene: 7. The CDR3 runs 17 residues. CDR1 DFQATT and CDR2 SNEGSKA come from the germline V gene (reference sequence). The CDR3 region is CSASYLAGGLSYNEQFF. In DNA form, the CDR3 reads TGCAGTGCTAGTTATCTAGCGGGGGGGTTATCCTACAATGAGCAGTTCTTC.

The CDR3 loop reads CASSEVTVSSSGNTIYF. The CDR3 DNA follows: TGTGCCAGCAGTGAGGTTACTGTCAGTTCCTCTGGAAACACCATATATTTT. V gene TRBV6-1 combines with J gene TRBJ1-3; the D is unclear. Germline V gene data show CDR1 as MNHNS and CDR2 as SASEGT. The length of the CDR3 is 17 residues. V lost 3 bases to trimming and J lost 0 bases, with 15 bases between them.

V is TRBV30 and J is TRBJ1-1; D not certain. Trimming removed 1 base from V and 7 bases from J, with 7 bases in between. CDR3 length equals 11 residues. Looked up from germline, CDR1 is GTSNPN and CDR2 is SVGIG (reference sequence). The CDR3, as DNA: TGTGCCTGGAGTGAGGCAGGTGAAGCTTTCTTT. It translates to CAWSEAGEAFF.

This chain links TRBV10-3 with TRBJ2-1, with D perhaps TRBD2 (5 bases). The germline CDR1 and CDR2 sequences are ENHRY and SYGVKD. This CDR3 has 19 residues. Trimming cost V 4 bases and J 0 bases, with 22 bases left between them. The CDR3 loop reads CAISALGRTRDLSYNEQFF. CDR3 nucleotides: TGTGCCATCAGTGCCCTGGGCCGAACTAGAGACCTCTCCTACAATGAGCAGTTCTTC.

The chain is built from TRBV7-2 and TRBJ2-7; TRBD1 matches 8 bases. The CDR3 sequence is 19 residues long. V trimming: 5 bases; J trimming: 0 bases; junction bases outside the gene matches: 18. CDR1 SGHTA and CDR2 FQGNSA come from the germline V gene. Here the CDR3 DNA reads TGTGCCAGCAGCCCCTTCCGAGGGACAGGAGTCCTAAGCTCCTACGAGCAGTACTTC. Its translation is CASSPFRGTGVLSSYEQYF.

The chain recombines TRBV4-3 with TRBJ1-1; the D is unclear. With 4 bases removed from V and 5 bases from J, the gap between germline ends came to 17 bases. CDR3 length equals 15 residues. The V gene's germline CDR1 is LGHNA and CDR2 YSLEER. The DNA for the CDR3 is TGCGCCAGCAGCCGGGATCGGGGATCTGAGACTGAAGCTTTCTTT. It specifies CASSRDRGSETEAFF.

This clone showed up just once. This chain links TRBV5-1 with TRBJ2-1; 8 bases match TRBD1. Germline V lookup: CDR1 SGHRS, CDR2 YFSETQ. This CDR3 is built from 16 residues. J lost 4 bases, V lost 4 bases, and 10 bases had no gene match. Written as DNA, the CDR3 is TGCGCCAGCAGCCTGCTCGGGACAGGTAATTACAATGAGCAGTTCTTC. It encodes CASSLLGTGNYNEQFF.

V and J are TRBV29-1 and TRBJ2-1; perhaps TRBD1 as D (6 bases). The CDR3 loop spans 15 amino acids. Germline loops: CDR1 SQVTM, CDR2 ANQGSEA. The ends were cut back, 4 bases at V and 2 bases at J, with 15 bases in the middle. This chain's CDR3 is CSVVGGLGAYNEQFF. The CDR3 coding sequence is TGCAGCGTTGTTGGGGGCTTGGGAGCCTACAATGAGCAGTTCTTC.

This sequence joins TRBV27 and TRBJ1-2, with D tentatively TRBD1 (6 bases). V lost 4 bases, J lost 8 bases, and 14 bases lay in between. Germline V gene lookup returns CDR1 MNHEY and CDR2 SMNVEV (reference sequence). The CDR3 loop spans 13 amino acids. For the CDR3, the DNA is TGTGCCAGCAGTTCCTCAGGGGAGAGAGGCTACACCTTC. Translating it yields CASSSSGERGYTF.

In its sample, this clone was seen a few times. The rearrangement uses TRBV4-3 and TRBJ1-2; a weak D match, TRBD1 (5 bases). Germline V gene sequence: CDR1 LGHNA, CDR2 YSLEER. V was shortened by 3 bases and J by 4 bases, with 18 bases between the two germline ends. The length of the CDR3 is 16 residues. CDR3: CASSQVWGSSTYGYTF. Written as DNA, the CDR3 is TGCGCCAGCAGCCAGGTATGGGGGTCCTCCACCTATGGCTACACCTTC.

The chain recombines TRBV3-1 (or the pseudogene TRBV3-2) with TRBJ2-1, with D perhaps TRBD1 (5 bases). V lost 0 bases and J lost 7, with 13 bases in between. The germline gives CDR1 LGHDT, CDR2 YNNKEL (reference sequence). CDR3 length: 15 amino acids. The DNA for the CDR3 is TGTGCCAGCAGCCAAGATCTGACAGCTCGGAATGAGCAGTTCTTC. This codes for CASSQDLTARNEQFF.

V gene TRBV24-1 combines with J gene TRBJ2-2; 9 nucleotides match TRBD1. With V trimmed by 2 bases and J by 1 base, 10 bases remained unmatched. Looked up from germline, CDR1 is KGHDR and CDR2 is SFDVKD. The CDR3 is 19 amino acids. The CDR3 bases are TGTGCCACCAGTGATTCTGGGACAGGGACCTTCGGGAACACCGGGGAGCTGTTTTTT. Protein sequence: CATSDSGTGTFGNTGELFF.

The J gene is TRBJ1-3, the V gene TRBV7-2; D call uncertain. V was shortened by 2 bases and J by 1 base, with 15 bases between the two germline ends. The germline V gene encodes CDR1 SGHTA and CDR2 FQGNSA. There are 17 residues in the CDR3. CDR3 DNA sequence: TGTGCCAGCAGCTTAAGGACCAGTCGCCAATCTGGAAACACCATATATTTT. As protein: CASSLRTSRQSGNTIYF.

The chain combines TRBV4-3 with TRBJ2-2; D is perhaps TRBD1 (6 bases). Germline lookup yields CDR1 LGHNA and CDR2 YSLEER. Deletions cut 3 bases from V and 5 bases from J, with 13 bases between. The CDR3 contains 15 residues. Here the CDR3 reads CASSHSGTNTGELFF. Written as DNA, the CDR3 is TGCGCCAGCAGCCATTCCGGGACAAATACCGGGGAGCTGTTTTTT.

CDR3 in amino acids: CASSAPGQINTEAFF. The CDR3, as DNA: TGTGCCAGCAGCGCCCCCGGGCAGATAAACACTGAAGCTTTCTTT. The J gene is TRBJ1-1, the V gene TRBV9, with no clear D. The V and J ends lost 3 bases and 2 bases respectively, with 14 bases between them. Germline CDR1 reads SGDLS; CDR2 reads YYNGEE. This CDR3 contains 15 residues.

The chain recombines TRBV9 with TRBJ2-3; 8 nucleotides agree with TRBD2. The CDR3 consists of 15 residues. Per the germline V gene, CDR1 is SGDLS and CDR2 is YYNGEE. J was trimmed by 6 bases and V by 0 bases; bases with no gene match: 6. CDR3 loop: CASSVVGGGQDTQYF. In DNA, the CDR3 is TGTGCCAGCAGCGTAGTTGGCGGGGGGCAGGATACGCAGTATTTT.